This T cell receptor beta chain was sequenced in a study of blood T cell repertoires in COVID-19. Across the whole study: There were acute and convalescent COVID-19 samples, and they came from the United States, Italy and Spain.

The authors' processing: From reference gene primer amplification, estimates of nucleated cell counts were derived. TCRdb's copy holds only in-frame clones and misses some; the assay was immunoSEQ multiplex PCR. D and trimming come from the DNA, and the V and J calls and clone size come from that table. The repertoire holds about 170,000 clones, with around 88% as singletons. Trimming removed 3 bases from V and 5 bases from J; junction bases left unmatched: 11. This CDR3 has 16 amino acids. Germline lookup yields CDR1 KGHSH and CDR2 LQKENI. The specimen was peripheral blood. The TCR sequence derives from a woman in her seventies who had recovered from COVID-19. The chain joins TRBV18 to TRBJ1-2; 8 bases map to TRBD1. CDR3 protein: CASSPSGGSGRYGYTF. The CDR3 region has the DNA TGTGCCAGCTCACCCTCAGGGGGCTCGGGTCGGTATGGCTACACCTTC.